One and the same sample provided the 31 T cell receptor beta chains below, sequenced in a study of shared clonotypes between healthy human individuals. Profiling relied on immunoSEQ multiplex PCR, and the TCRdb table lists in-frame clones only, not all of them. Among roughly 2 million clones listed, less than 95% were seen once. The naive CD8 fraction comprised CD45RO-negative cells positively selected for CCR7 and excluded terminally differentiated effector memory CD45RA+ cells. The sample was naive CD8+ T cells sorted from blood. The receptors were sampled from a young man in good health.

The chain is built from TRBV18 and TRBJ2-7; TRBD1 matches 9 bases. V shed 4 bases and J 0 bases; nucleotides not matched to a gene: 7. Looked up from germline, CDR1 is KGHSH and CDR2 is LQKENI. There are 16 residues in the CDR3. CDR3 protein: CASSRAGQGSSYEQYF. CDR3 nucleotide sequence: TGTGCCAGCTCACGCGCGGGACAGGGTAGCTCCTACGAGCAGTACTTC.

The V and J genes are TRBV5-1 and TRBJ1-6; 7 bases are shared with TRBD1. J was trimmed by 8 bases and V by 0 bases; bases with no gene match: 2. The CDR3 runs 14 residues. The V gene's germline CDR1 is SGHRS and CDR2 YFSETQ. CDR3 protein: CASSLVTGDSPLHF. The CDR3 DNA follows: TGCGCCAGCAGCTTGGTTACAGGGGATTCACCCCTCCACTTT.

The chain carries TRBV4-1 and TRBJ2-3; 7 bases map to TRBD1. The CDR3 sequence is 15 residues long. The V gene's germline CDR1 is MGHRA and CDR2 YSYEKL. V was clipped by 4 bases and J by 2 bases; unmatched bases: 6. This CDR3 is CASSPDRRSTDTQYF. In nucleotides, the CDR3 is TGCGCCAGCAGCCCGGACAGGAGATCCACAGATACGCAGTATTTT.

The CDR3 here is CASSWTPAYEQYF. CDR3 sequence (DNA): TGTGCCAGCAGTTGGACCCCAGCCTACGAGCAGTACTTC. The J gene is TRBJ2-7, the V gene TRBV6-1; D call uncertain. The V end lost 5 bases, the J end lost 2 bases, and 10 bases lay between the germline ends. Germline V gene lookup returns CDR1 MNHNS and CDR2 SASEGT. CDR3 length: 13 amino acids.

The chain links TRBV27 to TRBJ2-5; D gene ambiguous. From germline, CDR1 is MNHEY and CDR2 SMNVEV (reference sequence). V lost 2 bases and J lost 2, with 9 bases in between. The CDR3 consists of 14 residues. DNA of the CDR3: TGTGCCAGCAGTTTAGCGGCTTCTCAAGAGACCCAGTACTTC. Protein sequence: CASSLAASQETQYF.

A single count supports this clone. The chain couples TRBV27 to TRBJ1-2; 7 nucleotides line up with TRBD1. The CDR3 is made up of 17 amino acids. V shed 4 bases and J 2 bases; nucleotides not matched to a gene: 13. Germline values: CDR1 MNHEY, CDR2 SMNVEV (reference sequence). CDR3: CASSSMDRSSPNYGYTF. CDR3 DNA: TGTGCCAGCAGTTCAATGGACAGGAGCAGCCCCAACTATGGCTACACCTTC.

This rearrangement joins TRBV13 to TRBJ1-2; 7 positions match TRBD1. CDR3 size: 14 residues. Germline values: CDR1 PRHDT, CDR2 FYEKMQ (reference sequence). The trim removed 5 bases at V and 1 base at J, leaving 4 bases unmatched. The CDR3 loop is CASSRTGFNYGYTF. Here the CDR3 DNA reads TGTGCCAGCAGCCGGACAGGTTTTAACTATGGCTACACCTTC.

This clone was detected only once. The CDR3 sequence is CASSFWGLEETQYF. The CDR3 bases are TGTGCCAGCAGCTTTTGGGGGCTGGAGGAGACCCAGTACTTC. The chain links TRBV5-6 to TRBJ2-5; D may be TRBD1 (6 bases). V shed 2 bases and J shed 5 bases, with 13 bases lying between them. The V gene's germline CDR1 is SGHDT and CDR2 YYEEEE. This CDR3 is built from 14 residues.

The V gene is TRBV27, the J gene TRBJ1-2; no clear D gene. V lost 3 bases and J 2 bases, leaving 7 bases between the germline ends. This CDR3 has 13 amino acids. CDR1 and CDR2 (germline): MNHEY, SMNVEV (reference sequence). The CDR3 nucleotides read TGTGCCAGCAGTTTCACACGGAACTATGGCTACACCTTC. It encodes CASSFTRNYGYTF.

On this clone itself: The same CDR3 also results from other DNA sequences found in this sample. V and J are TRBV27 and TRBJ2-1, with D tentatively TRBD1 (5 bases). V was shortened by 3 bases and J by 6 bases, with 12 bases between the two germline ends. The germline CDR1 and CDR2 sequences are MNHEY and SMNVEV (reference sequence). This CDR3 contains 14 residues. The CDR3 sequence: CASSLGPGGNEQFF. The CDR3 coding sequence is TGTGCCAGCAGTTTGGGGCCTGGCGGCAATGAGCAGTTCTTC.

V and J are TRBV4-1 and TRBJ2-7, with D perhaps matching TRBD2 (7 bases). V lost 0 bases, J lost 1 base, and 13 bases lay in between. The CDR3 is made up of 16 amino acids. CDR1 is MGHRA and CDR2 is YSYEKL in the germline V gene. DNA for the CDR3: TGCGCCAGCAGCCAAGATTCGGGGGGCCCATCCTACGAGCAGTACTTC. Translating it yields CASSQDSGGPSYEQYF.

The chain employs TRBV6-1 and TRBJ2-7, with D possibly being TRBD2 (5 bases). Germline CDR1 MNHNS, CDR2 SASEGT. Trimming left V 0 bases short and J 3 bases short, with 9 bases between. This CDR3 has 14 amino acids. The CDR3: CASSEAGNHYEQYF. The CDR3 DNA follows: TGTGCCAGCAGTGAAGCCGGGAACCACTACGAGCAGTACTTC.

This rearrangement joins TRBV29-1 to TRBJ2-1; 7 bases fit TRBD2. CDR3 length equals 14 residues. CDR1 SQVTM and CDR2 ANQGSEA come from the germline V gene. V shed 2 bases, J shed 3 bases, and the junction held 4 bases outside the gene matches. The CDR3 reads CSVESGDLYNEQFF. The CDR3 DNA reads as TGCAGCGTTGAAAGCGGGGATCTCTACAATGAGCAGTTCTTC.

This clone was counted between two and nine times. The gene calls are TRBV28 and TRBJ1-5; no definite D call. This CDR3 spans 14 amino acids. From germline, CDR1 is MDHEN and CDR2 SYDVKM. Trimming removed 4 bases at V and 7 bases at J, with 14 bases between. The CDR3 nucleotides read TGTGCCAGCAGTTCCGTTGGGGTTCCCCAGCCCCAGCATTTT. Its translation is CASSSVGVPQPQHF.

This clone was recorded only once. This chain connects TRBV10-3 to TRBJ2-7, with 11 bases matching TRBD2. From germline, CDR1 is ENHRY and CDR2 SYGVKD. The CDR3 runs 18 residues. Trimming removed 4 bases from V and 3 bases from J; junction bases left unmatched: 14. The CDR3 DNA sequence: TGTGCCATCAGTGGATCAATCCAAGGACTAGCGGGCATCTACGAGCAGTACTTC. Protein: CAISGSIQGLAGIYEQYF.

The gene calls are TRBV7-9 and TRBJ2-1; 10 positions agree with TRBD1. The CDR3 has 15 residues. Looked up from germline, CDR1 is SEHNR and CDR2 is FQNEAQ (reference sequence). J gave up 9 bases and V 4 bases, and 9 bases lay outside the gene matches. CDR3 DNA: TGTGCCAGCAGCTACCGGGACAGGGGCAACATTGAGCAGTTCTTC. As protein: CASSYRDRGNIEQFF.

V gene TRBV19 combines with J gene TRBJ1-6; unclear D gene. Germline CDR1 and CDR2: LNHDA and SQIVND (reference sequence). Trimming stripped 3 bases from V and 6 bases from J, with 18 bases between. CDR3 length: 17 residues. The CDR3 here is CASSIRVTPPLNSPLHF. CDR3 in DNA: TGTGCCAGTAGTATTCGGGTGACTCCACCGCTTAATTCACCCCTCCACTTT.

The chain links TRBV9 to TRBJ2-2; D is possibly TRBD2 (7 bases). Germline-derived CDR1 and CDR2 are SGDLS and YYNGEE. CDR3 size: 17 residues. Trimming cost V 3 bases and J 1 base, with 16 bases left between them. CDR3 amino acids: CASSALGRTENTGELFF. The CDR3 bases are TGTGCCAGCAGCGCCCTCGGGAGGACAGAGAACACCGGGGAGCTGTTTTTT.

CDR3 coding DNA: TGTGCCAGCAGCTCCTATGATGGGGAGACCCAGTACTTC. Protein: CASSSYDGETQYF. The chain recombines TRBV7-9 with TRBJ2-5; D ambiguous. The CDR3 covers 13 residues. Germline assignment: CDR1 SEHNR and CDR2 FQNEAQ (reference sequence). V lost 4 bases and J 5 bases, leaving 11 bases between the germline ends.

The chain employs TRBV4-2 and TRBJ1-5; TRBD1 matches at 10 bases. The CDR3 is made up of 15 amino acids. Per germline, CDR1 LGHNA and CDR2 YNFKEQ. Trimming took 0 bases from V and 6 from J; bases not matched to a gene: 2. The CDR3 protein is CASSQEGTGAQPQHF. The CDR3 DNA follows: TGTGCCAGCAGCCAAGAGGGGACAGGGGCTCAGCCCCAGCATTTT.

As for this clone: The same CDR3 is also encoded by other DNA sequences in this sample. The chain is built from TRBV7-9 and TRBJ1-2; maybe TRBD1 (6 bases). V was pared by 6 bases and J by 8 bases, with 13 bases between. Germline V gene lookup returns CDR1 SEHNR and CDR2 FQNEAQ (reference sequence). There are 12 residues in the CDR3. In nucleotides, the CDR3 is TGTGCCAGCAGTTCGACAGGAAACGGCTACACCTTC. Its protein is CASSSTGNGYTF.

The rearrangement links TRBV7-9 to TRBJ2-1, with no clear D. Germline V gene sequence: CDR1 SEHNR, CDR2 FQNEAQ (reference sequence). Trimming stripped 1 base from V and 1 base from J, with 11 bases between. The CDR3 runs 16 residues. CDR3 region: CASSLDTVGSYNEQFF. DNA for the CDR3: TGTGCCAGCAGCTTAGATACAGTCGGGTCCTACAATGAGCAGTTCTTC.

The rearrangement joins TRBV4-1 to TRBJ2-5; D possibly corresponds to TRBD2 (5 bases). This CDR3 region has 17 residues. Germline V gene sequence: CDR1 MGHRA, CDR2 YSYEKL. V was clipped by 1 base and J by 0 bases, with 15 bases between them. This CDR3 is CASSQVIVGADQETQYF. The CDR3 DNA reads TGCGCCAGCAGCCAAGTGATCGTAGGAGCGGACCAAGAGACCCAGTACTTC.

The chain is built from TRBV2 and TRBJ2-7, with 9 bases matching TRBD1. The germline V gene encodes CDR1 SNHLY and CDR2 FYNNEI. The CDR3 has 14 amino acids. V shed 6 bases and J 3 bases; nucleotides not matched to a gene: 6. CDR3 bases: TGTGCCAGCAGAGCCGGGACAGGGTTCTACGAGCAGTACTTC. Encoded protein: CASRAGTGFYEQYF.

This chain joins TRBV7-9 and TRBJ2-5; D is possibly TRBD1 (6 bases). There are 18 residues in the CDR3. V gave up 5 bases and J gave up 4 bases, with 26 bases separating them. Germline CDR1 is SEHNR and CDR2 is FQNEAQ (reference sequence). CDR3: CASSQPPSRTDGIETQYF. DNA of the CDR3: TGTGCCAGCAGCCAACCCCCATCGCGGACAGACGGGATAGAGACCCAGTACTTC.

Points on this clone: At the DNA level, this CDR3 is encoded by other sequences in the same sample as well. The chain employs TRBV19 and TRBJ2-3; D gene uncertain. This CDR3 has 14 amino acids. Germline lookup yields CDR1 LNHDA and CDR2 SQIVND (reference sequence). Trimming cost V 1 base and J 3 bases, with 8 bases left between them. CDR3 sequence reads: CASSIGAGTDTQYF. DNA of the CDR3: TGTGCCAGTAGTATAGGGGCAGGTACAGATACGCAGTATTTT.

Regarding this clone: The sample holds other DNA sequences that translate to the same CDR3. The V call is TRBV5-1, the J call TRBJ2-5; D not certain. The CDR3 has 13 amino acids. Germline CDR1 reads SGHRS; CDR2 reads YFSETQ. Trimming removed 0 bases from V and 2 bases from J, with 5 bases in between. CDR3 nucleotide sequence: TGCGCCAGCAGCTTGGGGTATCAAGAGACCCAGTACTTC. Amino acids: CASSLGYQETQYF. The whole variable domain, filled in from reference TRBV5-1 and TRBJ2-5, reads KAGVTQTPRYLIKTRGQQVTLSCSPISGHRSVSWYQQTPGQGLQFLFEYFSETQRNKGNFPGRFSGRQFSNSRSEMNVSTLELGDSALYLCASSLGYQETQYFGPGTRLLVL.

The CDR3 DNA reads as TGTGCCAGCAGTATGGGGACAGGTGGCTACGAGCAGTACTTC. This codes for CASSMGTGGYEQYF. This rearrangement joins TRBV27 to TRBJ2-7; TRBD1 aligns across 8 bases. The CDR3 runs 14 residues. Germline CDR1 MNHEY, CDR2 SMNVEV (reference sequence). Trimming took 5 bases from V and 3 from J; bases not matched to a gene: 6.

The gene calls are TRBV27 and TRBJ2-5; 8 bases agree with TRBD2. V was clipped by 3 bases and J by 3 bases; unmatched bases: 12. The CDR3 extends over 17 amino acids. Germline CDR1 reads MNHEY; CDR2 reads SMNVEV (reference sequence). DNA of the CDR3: TGTGCCAGCAGTTTGGGGCGGGGGGCTACCGATAAAGAGACCCAGTACTTC. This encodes CASSLGRGATDKETQYF.

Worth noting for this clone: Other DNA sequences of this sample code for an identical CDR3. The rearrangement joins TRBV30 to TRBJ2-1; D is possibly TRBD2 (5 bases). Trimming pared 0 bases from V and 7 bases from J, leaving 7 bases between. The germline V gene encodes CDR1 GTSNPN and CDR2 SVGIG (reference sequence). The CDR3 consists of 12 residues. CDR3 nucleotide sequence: TGTGCCTGGAGTGTAACGGGAAATGAGCAGTTCTTC. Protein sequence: CAWSVTGNEQFF.

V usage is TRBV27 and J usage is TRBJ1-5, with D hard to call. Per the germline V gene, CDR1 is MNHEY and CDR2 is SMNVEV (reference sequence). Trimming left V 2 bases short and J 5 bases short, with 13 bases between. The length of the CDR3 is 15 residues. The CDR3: CASSLRAPMYQPQHF. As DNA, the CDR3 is TGTGCCAGCAGTTTAAGGGCCCCAATGTATCAGCCCCAGCATTTT.